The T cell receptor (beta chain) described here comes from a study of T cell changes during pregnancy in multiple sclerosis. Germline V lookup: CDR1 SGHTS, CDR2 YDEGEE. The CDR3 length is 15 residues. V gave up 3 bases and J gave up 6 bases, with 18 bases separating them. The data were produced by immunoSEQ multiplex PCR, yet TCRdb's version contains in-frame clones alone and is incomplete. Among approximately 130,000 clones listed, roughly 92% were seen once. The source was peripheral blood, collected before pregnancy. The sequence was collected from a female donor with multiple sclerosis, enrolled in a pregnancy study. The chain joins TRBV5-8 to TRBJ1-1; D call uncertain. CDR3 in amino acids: CASSYDIRGSAEAFF. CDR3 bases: TGTGCCAGCAGCTACGACATACGAGGGTCGGCTGAAGCTTTCTTT. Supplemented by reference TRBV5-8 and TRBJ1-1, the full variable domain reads EAGVTQSPTHLIKTRGQQATLRCSPISGHTSVYWYQQALGLGLQFLLWYDEGEERNRGNFPPRFSGRQFPNYSSELNVNALELEDSALYLCASSYDIRGSAEAFFGQGTRLTVV.